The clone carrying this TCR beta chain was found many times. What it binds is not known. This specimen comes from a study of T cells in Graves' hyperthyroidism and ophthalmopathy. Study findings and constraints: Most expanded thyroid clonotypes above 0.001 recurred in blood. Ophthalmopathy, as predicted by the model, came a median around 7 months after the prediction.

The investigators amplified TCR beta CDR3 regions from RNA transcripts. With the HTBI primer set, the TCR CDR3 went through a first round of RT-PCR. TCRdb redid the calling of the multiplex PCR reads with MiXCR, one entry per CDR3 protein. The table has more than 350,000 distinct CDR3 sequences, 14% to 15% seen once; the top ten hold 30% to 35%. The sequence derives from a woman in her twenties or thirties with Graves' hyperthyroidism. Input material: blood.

The CDR3 nucleotides read TGTGCCAGCAGCCAGTTTTTAGGACAGGGTGGGACTGAAGCTTTCTTT. Amino acids: CASSQFLGQGGTEAFF. This chain links TRBV3-1 with TRBJ1-1; 8 bases are shared with TRBD1. Germline V gene data show CDR1 as LGHDT and CDR2 as YNNKEL (reference sequence). This CDR3 is 16 amino acids long. The junction had 11 bases not matched to a gene; V was cut back by 3 bases and J by 5 bases.